These T cell receptor beta chains were read from a single sample in a study of blood T cell repertoires in COVID-19. Clones were sequenced by immunoSEQ multiplex PCR, and TCRdb holds only the in-frame ones, with some missing. The data contain 90,000 to 130,000 clones, roughly 80% of them singletons. The material sequenced was peripheral blood. The receptors originated from a man aged 65-85 years with acute or convalescent COVID-19. Both conserved end residues are part of each CDR3. D genes are given only for firm matches. The size field is filled for only some rows; it gives once, few, many or a size class.

v_call	clone_size	j_call	d_call	cdr3_aa	cdr3_nt
TRBV10-2	-	TRBJ2-5	-	CASHSQETQYF	TGCGCCAGCCATTCCCAAGAGACCCAGTACTTC
TRBV18	-	TRBJ1-1	TRBD1	CASSPGTGTEAFF	TGTGCCAGCTCACCTGGGACAGGCACTGAAGCTTTCTTT
TRBV24-1	once	TRBJ2-1	TRBD1	CATSDLGTGDYNEQFF	TGTGCCACCAGTGATTTAGGGACAGGGGACTACAATGAGCAGTTCTTC
TRBV10-2	-	TRBJ2-7	-	CASQGSSYEQYF	TGCGCCAGCCAGGGGAGCTCCTACGAGCAGTACTTC
TRBV5-1	-	TRBJ1-2	-	CASSLTDSTRYTF	TGCGCCAGCAGCTTGACAGATTCCACTCGCTACACCTTC
TRBV28	-	TRBJ1-5	-	CASIGQFSNQPQHF	TGTGCCAGCATTGGACAGTTTAGCAATCAGCCCCAGCATTTT
TRBV2	-	TRBJ1-2	-	CASSEGGRVHGYTF	TGTGCCAGCAGTGAAGGAGGCAGGGTCCACGGCTACACCTTC
TRBV3-1/TRBV3-2	-	TRBJ2-1	-	CASSQVAGRNEQFF	TGTGCCAGCAGCCAAGTGGCAGGGAGGAATGAGCAGTTCTTC
TRBV19	-	TRBJ1-5	-	CASSIRGGDSNQPQHF	TGTGCCAGTAGTATACGGGGGGGAGATAGCAATCAGCCCCAGCATTTT
TRBV9	-	TRBJ2-3	TRBD1	CASSVDGGTGSTDTQYF	TGTGCCAGCAGCGTAGACGGGGGGACAGGGAGCACAGATACGCAGTATTTT
TRBV7-9	-	TRBJ1-1	-	CASSLRRNTEAFF	TGTGCCAGCAGCTTGCGGAGGAACACTGAAGCTTTCTTT
TRBV28	-	TRBJ1-1	TRBD1	CASLSGGIGNTEAFF	TGTGCCAGCCTCTCAGGGGGCATCGGGAACACTGAAGCTTTCTTT
TRBV28	-	TRBJ2-4	-	CASMRADLAKNIQYF	TGTGCCAGCATGCGAGCGGATCTAGCCAAAAACATTCAGTACTTC
TRBV11-1	once	TRBJ2-7	-	CASSLSGGPYEQYF	TGTGCCAGCAGCTTAAGTGGGGGCCCATACGAGCAGTACTTC
TRBV5-4	once	TRBJ1-2	-	CASSLGQFSGYTF	TGTGCCAGCAGCTTGGGACAGTTTTCAGGCTACACCTTC
TRBV4-1	few	TRBJ1-5	TRBD1	CASSQVPQGARVDQPQHF	TGCGCCAGCAGCCAAGTTCCACAGGGGGCTCGGGTAGATCAGCCCCAGCATTTT
TRBV21-1	-	TRBJ1-5	-	CASSYHRDRGQPQHF	TGTGCCAGCAGCTACCACCGGGACAGAGGTCAGCCCCAGCATTTT
TRBV29-1	-	TRBJ2-3	-	CSVGGGVLSTDTQYF	TGCAGCGTTGGAGGAGGCGTCCTTAGCACAGATACGCAGTATTTT
TRBV6-6	-	TRBJ1-5	-	CASRQGNQPQHF	TGTGCCAGCAGACAGGGAAATCAGCCCCAGCATTTT
TRBV18	once	TRBJ2-5	TRBD1	CASSSGTDETQYF	TGTGCCAGCTCATCCGGGACAGACGAGACCCAGTACTTC
TRBV4-2	-	TRBJ1-1	-	CASSQGTGTGTEAFF	TGTGCCAGCAGCCAAGGTACAGGGACGGGTACTGAAGCTTTCTTT
TRBV5-1	-	TRBJ2-7	-	CASSLDRNEQYF	TGCGCCAGCAGCTTGGATCGTAACGAGCAGTACTTC
TRBV30	-	TRBJ1-1	TRBD1	CAWSPHRGRETEAFF	TGTGCCTGGAGTCCACACAGGGGGCGAGAGACTGAAGCTTTCTTT
TRBV4-1	-	TRBJ1-1	-	CASSHGQQNTEAFF	TGCGCCAGCAGCCACGGACAGCAGAACACTGAAGCTTTCTTT
TRBV19	-	TRBJ2-3	-	CASKDQVSTDTQYF	TGTGCCAGTAAGGATCAGGTTAGCACAGATACGCAGTATTTT
TRBV5-1	medium-sized	TRBJ2-5	-	CASSFGVIQETQYF	TGCGCCAGCAGCTTCGGGGTAATCCAAGAGACCCAGTACTTC
TRBV27	-	TRBJ1-1	-	CASSQGEGGSEAFF	TGTGCCAGCTCCCAAGGAGAGGGAGGGTCTGAAGCTTTCTTT
TRBV9	once	TRBJ2-1	TRBD1	CASSDRDRSYNEQFF	TGTGCCAGCAGCGACAGGGACAGATCCTACAATGAGCAGTTCTTC
TRBV7-9	-	TRBJ1-5	-	CASSLGGTSNQPQHF	TGTGCCAGCAGCTTAGGTGGGACATCAAATCAGCCCCAGCATTTT
TRBV28	-	TRBJ2-7	-	CASSLSGSSYEQYF	TGTGCCAGCAGTTTATCAGGTAGCTCCTACGAGCAGTACTTC
TRBV5-1	-	TRBJ2-1	TRBD2	CASSLAPGLGNEQFF	TGCGCCAGCAGCTTGGCTCCGGGACTAGGCAATGAGCAGTTCTTC
TRBV19	few	TRBJ1-2	TRBD1	CASSMWDSINYGYTF	TGTGCCAGTAGTATGTGGGACAGCATAAACTATGGCTACACCTTC
TRBV11-3	-	TRBJ2-1	-	CASSLARVNEQFF	TGTGCCAGCAGCTTGGCCAGGGTAAATGAGCAGTTCTTC
TRBV28	-	TRBJ1-1	-	CASSLSTGYEAFF	TGTGCCAGCAGTTTATCCACAGGGTATGAAGCTTTCTTT
TRBV5-8	-	TRBJ1-6	TRBD1	CASNRGQINSPLHF	TGTGCCAGCAACCGGGGACAGATAAATTCACCCCTCCACTTT
TRBV10-3	-	TRBJ2-7	TRBD1	CAIRTGTYEQYF	TGTGCCATCAGGACAGGGACCTACGAGCAGTACTTC
TRBV9	-	TRBJ1-5	TRBD1	CASSVGGGWQPQHF	TGTGCCAGCAGCGTAGGAGGGGGCTGGCAGCCCCAGCATTTT
TRBV10-2	once	TRBJ1-2	-	CASRPTGSSYGYTF	TGCGCCAGCAGGCCCACAGGGAGTAGCTATGGCTACACCTTC
TRBV6-5	-	TRBJ1-3	-	CASTGGGSGNTIYF	TGTGCCAGCACGGGGGGGGGCTCTGGAAACACCATATATTTT
TRBV5-1	-	TRBJ2-3	TRBD1	CASSPPGGQGANTQYF	TGCGCCAGCAGCCCGCCGGGGGGACAGGGGGCTAATACGCAGTATTTT
TRBV27	-	TRBJ1-5	-	CASSSTGVSSNQPQHF	TGTGCCAGCAGTTCCACGGGGGTCTCTAGCAATCAGCCCCAGCATTTT
TRBV5-4	-	TRBJ2-6	-	CASSAYMEISGANVLTF	TGTGCCAGCAGCGCCTATATGGAGATCTCTGGGGCCAACGTCCTGACTTTC
TRBV5-6	-	TRBJ1-2	TRBD1	CASSLQGASGYTF	TGTGCCAGCAGCTTACAGGGGGCAAGTGGCTACACCTTC